The rows below give T cell receptor beta chains drawn from one sample of a study of T cell changes during pregnancy in multiple sclerosis. Clones were read by immunoSEQ multiplex PCR, and TCRdb kept only the in-frame ones, dropping some. Of more than 65,000 clones in the sample, around nine tenths were seen once. The sample here was CD4+ T cells from peripheral blood mononuclear cells, taken before pregnancy. The receptors come from a female donor with multiple sclerosis, enrolled in a pregnancy study. The conserved cysteine and the conserved F or W are not part of the CDR3 here.

13	TRBJ2-1	TRBV6-5	ASSALAGATNEQF
13	TRBJ1-1	TRBV11-1	ASSLVGGGNTEAF
9	TRBJ1-2	TRBV28	ASSFKYGYT
16	TRBJ1-4	TRBV6-1	ASSELLARAATNEKLF
14	TRBJ1-3	TRBV7-6	ASSLGRLSSGNTIY
9	TRBJ2-5	TRBV6-5	ASTKGRSQY
15	TRBJ1-1	TRBV5-1	ASSLGGLGGANTEAF
12	TRBJ1-4	TRBV23-1	ASSQGQGSEKLF
13	TRBJ2-7	TRBV5-5	ASSATGTGPYEQY
11	TRBJ1-1	TRBV30	AWSVGQGSEAF